Listed below are T cell receptor beta chains from one sample, sequenced in a study of blood T cell repertoires in COVID-19. Method: immunoSEQ multiplex PCR; TCRdb's copy keeps in-frame clones and lacks some. The sample holds just under 350,000 clones; over 70% are singletons and the top ten take 2.5% to 3.5%. Material for sequencing was peripheral blood. These receptors came from a man in his thirties or forties with active or convalescent COVID-19. The CDR3 runs from the conserved cysteine through the conserved F or W. The D gene is left open where the match is weak. Expanded clones get a size class; other rows say once, few or many, or leave the size out.

cdr3_nt: TGTGCCACCAGTGACCCCGGGGGCAGGGGGCGGCAGTACTTC
cdr3_aa: CATSDPGGRGRQYF
j_call: TRBJ2-7
clone_size: .
v_call: TRBV24-1
d_call: TRBD1

cdr3_nt: TGTGCCTGGAGAGAGACAGGTTTTAGCAATGGCTACACCTTC
cdr3_aa: CAWRETGFSNGYTF
j_call: TRBJ1-2
clone_size: .
v_call: TRBV30
d_call: .

cdr3_nt: TGTGCCAGCAGTTACACCAATAGCGGGGAGCTGTTTTTT
cdr3_aa: CASSYTNSGELFF
j_call: TRBJ2-2
clone_size: .
v_call: TRBV6-6
d_call: .

cdr3_nt: TGTGCCAGTAGTATACTGGGGAGGTCCTACAATGAGCAGTTCTTC
cdr3_aa: CASSILGRSYNEQFF
j_call: TRBJ2-1
clone_size: .
v_call: TRBV19
d_call: .

cdr3_nt: TGTGCCAGCAGTTCTAGACTAGCGGTCCGCCAAGAGACCCAGTACTTC
cdr3_aa: CASSSRLAVRQETQYF
j_call: TRBJ2-5
clone_size: once
v_call: TRBV6-5
d_call: TRBD2

cdr3_nt: TGCGCCAGCAGCACAGGACTAGCGGGGGGGCGAGGAGATACGCAGTATTTT
cdr3_aa: CASSTGLAGGRGDTQYF
j_call: TRBJ2-3
clone_size: .
v_call: TRBV5-1
d_call: TRBD2

cdr3_nt: TGTGCCAGTAGTATAGGGACAGGGCATGGCTACACCTTC
cdr3_aa: CASSIGTGHGYTF
j_call: TRBJ1-2
clone_size: once
v_call: TRBV19
d_call: TRBD1

cdr3_nt: TGTGCCAGCAAACAGGACCTGAACACTGAAGCTTTCTTT
cdr3_aa: CASKQDLNTEAFF
j_call: TRBJ1-1
clone_size: few
v_call: TRBV7-2
d_call: .

cdr3_nt: TGTGCCAGCAGTTCGGACAGCTATAGCAATCAGCCCCAGCATTTT
cdr3_aa: CASSSDSYSNQPQHF
j_call: TRBJ1-5
clone_size: once
v_call: TRBV28
d_call: .

cdr3_nt: TGTGCCAGTAGTCCGGGGGAGGAGTCAGCTGGCTACACCTTC
cdr3_aa: CASSPGEESAGYTF
j_call: TRBJ1-2
clone_size: .
v_call: TRBV19
d_call: .

cdr3_nt: TGCAGCGTTGGGGAGAACCGGAACACCGGGGAGCTGTTTTTT
cdr3_aa: CSVGENRNTGELFF
j_call: TRBJ2-2
clone_size: .
v_call: TRBV29-1
d_call: .

cdr3_nt: TGTGCCAGCTCACCACCGATTGGGCCTGGGGCCAACGTCCTGACTTTC
cdr3_aa: CASSPPIGPGANVLTF
j_call: TRBJ2-6
clone_size: .
v_call: TRBV18
d_call: .

cdr3_nt: TGTGCCAGCTCACCACCTGGACAGGGGTACGAGCAGTACTTC
cdr3_aa: CASSPPGQGYEQYF
j_call: TRBJ2-7
clone_size: .
v_call: TRBV18
d_call: TRBD1

cdr3_nt: TGTGCCAGCAGCCCCGCGGGAGCAGACTACGAGCAGTACTTC
cdr3_aa: CASSPAGADYEQYF
j_call: TRBJ2-7
clone_size: .
v_call: TRBV13
d_call: TRBD2

cdr3_nt: TGTGCCAGCAGCCAAGAATACCCCGTTCTGACAGGGTGGTCAGATACGCAGTATTTT
cdr3_aa: CASSQEYPVLTGWSDTQYF
j_call: TRBJ2-3
clone_size: .
v_call: TRBV4-2
d_call: TRBD1

cdr3_nt: TGTGCCAGCAGCTTAGAGGTCTGGCGGGAGGATGGAGATACGCAGTATTTT
cdr3_aa: CASSLEVWREDGDTQYF
j_call: TRBJ2-3
clone_size: .
v_call: TRBV11-2
d_call: TRBD2

cdr3_nt: TGCGCCAGCAGCCCAAGCGCGACAGGGGTTTACGGCTACACCTTC
cdr3_aa: CASSPSATGVYGYTF
j_call: TRBJ1-2
clone_size: .
v_call: TRBV4-1
d_call: TRBD1

cdr3_nt: TGTGCCACCCACGGGTCGGGGGGTGGCCCCGGGGAGCTGTTTTTT
cdr3_aa: CATHGSGGGPGELFF
j_call: TRBJ2-2
clone_size: few
v_call: TRBV15
d_call: TRBD2

cdr3_nt: TGTGCCAGCAAGCAGGGGGCCGGTATTCAGCCCCAGCATTTT
cdr3_aa: CASKQGAGIQPQHF
j_call: TRBJ1-5
clone_size: .
v_call: TRBV28
d_call: TRBD1

cdr3_nt: TGCGCCAGCAGCCAAGCTCCGGGGGGTAGCAATCAGCCCCAGCATTTT
cdr3_aa: CASSQAPGGSNQPQHF
j_call: TRBJ1-5
clone_size: .
v_call: TRBV4-1
d_call: .

cdr3_nt: TGTGCCAGCAGCTTAGGACAGGGCTGGGCCTATGGCTACACCTTC
cdr3_aa: CASSLGQGWAYGYTF
j_call: TRBJ1-2
clone_size: .
v_call: TRBV11-2
d_call: TRBD1

cdr3_nt: TGTGCCAGCAGTGGTTCGGCGGGGTCTTTAAGGGGCTCCTACAATGAGCAGTTCTTC
cdr3_aa: CASSGSAGSLRGSYNEQFF
j_call: TRBJ2-1
clone_size: .
v_call: TRBV4-2
d_call: .

cdr3_nt: TGTGCCAGTAGGCGAAGCCAGGGGGCCGACACCGGGGAGCTGTTTTTT
cdr3_aa: CASRRSQGADTGELFF
j_call: TRBJ2-2
clone_size: .
v_call: TRBV19
d_call: TRBD1

cdr3_nt: TGCAGCGTTATCAGGGGTATTAGGAACGAGCAGTACTTC
cdr3_aa: CSVIRGIRNEQYF
j_call: TRBJ2-7
clone_size: .
v_call: TRBV29-1
d_call: .

cdr3_nt: TGTGCCAGCAGCTTTGCCCGGGACAGCTCCTACGAGCAGTACTTC
cdr3_aa: CASSFARDSSYEQYF
j_call: TRBJ2-7
clone_size: .
v_call: TRBV9
d_call: TRBD1

cdr3_nt: TGTGCCAGCAGGGGGGTCAGGGGGACCTACGAGCAGTACTTC
cdr3_aa: CASRGVRGTYEQYF
j_call: TRBJ2-7
clone_size: .
v_call: TRBV6-5
d_call: TRBD1

cdr3_nt: TGTGCCAGCAGCTTCGTTACCGCATACAGGGAAGAGACCCAGTACTTC
cdr3_aa: CASSFVTAYREETQYF
j_call: TRBJ2-5
clone_size: few
v_call: TRBV5-8
d_call: .

cdr3_nt: TGTGCCAGCAGCCAAGAGGGGGACTACCCCACAGATACGCAGTATTTT
cdr3_aa: CASSQEGDYPTDTQYF
j_call: TRBJ2-3
clone_size: .
v_call: TRBV4-2
d_call: TRBD2

cdr3_nt: TGTGCCAGCAGTGAAGATCCTGAGGCCGGAAACACCATATATTTT
cdr3_aa: CASSEDPEAGNTIYF
j_call: TRBJ1-3
clone_size: .
v_call: TRBV6-1
d_call: .

cdr3_nt: TGTGCCAGCAGCAAAGCTAGAGGGCAGAACACTGAAGCTTTCTTT
cdr3_aa: CASSKARGQNTEAFF
j_call: TRBJ1-1
clone_size: .
v_call: TRBV21-1
d_call: .

cdr3_nt: TGTGCCAGCAGCACCTACAGGGGGCTTACTGAAGCTTTCTTT
cdr3_aa: CASSTYRGLTEAFF
j_call: TRBJ1-1
clone_size: .
v_call: TRBV7-2
d_call: TRBD1

cdr3_nt: TGTGCCAGCAGCTTCTCGCAATCGGTGGTCGGCAAAAACATTCAGTACTTC
cdr3_aa: CASSFSQSVVGKNIQYF
j_call: TRBJ2-4
clone_size: .
v_call: TRBV7-8
d_call: .

cdr3_nt: TGTGCCAGCAGCGCCGCTTCTCAGGGGTATGGCTACACCTTC
cdr3_aa: CASSAASQGYGYTF
j_call: TRBJ1-2
clone_size: once
v_call: TRBV9
d_call: .

cdr3_nt: TGTGCCAGCAGCTTAGGTCCTAGCGGGTTTTACAATGAGCAGTTCTTC
cdr3_aa: CASSLGPSGFYNEQFF
j_call: TRBJ2-1
clone_size: .
v_call: TRBV11-2
d_call: TRBD2

cdr3_nt: TGTGCCTGGAGTGTATTTACAGGGGCGGGCTACACCTTC
cdr3_aa: CAWSVFTGAGYTF
j_call: TRBJ1-2
clone_size: .
v_call: TRBV30
d_call: TRBD1

cdr3_nt: TGTGCCAGTGGTCCTAGCGGGAGGTTCAACGAGCAGTACTTC
cdr3_aa: CASGPSGRFNEQYF
j_call: TRBJ2-7
clone_size: .
v_call: TRBV19
d_call: TRBD2

cdr3_nt: TGTGCCAGCAGTATCTTAATTAACAAGCCCGACAGGGGGAAACGGGAGCTGTTTTTT
cdr3_aa: CASSILINKPDRGKRELFF
j_call: TRBJ2-2
clone_size: .
v_call: TRBV28
d_call: TRBD1

cdr3_nt: TGTGCCAGCAGCTTAGAGGGAGGCCTCACCGGGGAGCTGTTTTTT
cdr3_aa: CASSLEGGLTGELFF
j_call: TRBJ2-2
clone_size: .
v_call: TRBV7-2
d_call: .

cdr3_nt: TGCGCCAGCAGCTTGGGACAGGAGAACACTGAAGCTTTCTTT
cdr3_aa: CASSLGQENTEAFF
j_call: TRBJ1-1
clone_size: .
v_call: TRBV5-1
d_call: .

cdr3_nt: TGTGCCAGCAGCTTCGGGCGGGGGTACCAAGAGACCCAGTACTTC
cdr3_aa: CASSFGRGYQETQYF
j_call: TRBJ2-5
clone_size: .
v_call: TRBV6-5
d_call: TRBD2

cdr3_nt: TGCAGCGTTGGCGAGGGATCCTACAATGAGCAGTTCTTC
cdr3_aa: CSVGEGSYNEQFF
j_call: TRBJ2-1
clone_size: .
v_call: TRBV29-1
d_call: .